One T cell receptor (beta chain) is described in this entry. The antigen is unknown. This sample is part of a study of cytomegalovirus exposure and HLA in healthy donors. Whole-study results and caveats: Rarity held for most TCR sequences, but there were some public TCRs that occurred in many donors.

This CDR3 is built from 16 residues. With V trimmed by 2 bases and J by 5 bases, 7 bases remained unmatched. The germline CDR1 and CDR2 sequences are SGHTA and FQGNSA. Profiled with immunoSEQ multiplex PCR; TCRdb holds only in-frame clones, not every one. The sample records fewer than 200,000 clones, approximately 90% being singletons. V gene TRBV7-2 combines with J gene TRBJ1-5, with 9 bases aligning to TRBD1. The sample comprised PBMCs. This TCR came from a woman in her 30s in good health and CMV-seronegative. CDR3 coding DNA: TGTGCCAGCAGCTTACACCCGGGACAGGGTTATCAGCCCCAGCATTTT. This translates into CASSLHPGQGYQPQHF.